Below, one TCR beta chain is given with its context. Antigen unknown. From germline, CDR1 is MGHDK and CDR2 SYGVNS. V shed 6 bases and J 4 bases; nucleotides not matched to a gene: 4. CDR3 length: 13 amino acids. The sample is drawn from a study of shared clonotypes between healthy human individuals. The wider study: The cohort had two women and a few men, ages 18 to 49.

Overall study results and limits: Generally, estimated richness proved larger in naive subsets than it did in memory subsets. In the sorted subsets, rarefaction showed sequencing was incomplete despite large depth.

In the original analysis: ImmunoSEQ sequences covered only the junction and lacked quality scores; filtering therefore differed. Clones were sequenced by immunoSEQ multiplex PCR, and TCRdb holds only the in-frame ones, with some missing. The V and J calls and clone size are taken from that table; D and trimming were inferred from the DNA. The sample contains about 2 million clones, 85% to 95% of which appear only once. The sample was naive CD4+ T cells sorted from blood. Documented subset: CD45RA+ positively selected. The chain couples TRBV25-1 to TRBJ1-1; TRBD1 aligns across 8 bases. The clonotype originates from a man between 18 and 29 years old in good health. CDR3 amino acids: CASSFRGLTEAFF. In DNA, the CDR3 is TGTGCCAGCAGCTTCAGGGGGCTCACTGAAGCTTTCTTT.